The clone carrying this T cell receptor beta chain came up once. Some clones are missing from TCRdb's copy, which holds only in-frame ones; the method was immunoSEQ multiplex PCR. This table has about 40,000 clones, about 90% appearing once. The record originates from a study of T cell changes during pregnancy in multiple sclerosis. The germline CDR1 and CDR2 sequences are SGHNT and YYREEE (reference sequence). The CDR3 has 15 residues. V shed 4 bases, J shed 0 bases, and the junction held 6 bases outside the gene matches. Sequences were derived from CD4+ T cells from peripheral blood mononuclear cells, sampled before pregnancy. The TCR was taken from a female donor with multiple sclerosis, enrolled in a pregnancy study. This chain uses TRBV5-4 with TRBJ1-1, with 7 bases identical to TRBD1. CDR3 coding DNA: TGTGCCAGCAGCCTATCCGGGACAGTGAACACTGAAGCTTTCTTT. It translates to CASSLSGTVNTEAFF.